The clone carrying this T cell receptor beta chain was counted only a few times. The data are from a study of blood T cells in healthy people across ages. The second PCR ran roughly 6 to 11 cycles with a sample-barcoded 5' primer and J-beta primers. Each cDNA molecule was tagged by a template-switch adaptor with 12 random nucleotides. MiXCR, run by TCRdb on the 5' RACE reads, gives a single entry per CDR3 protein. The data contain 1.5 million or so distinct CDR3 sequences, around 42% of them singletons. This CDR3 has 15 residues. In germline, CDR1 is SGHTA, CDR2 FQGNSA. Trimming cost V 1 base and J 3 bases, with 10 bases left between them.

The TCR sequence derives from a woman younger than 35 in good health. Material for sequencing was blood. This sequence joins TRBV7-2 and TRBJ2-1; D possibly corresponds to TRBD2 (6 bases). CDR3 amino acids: CASSLDSTSYNEQFF. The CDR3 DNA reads TGTGCCAGCAGCTTAGACTCGACTAGCTACAATGAGCAGTTCTTC.